This T cell receptor (beta chain) was obtained from a study of blood T cell repertoires in COVID-19. Germline V CDR1 and CDR2: SNHLY, FYNNEI. The CDR3 contains 12 residues. Trimming cost V 8 bases and J 4 bases; bases outside gene matches: 4. Two negative PCRs, clearance, or symptom resolution had been documented for recovered Cohort 3 donors. Per the study methods: Quantification of nucleated cells was approximated via reference gene primer amplification. Libraries were prepared by immunoSEQ multiplex PCR; TCRdb keeps only in-frame clonotypes and omits some of them. Clone size and V and J calls were adopted from that table, with D and trimming inferred from the DNA. The profile covers just over 300,000 clones, with approximately 89% appearing a single time and approximately 8.8% taken by the ten largest.

This TCR derives from a woman in her forties who had recovered from COVID-19. Sequencing input: PBMCs or T cells enriched from blood (not recorded which). J is TRBJ1-2 and V is TRBV2, with 7 bases aligning to TRBD1. CDR3 bases: TGTGCCAGCCTCCGGGACAGCTATGGCTACACCTTC. Its translation is CASLRDSYGYTF.